This T cell receptor beta chain was documented in a study of blood T cell repertoires in COVID-19 (dated by TCRdb to about 2020). In the study overall: Collaborator samples came from the United States, Italy and Spain and covered acute and convalescent phases of COVID-19. Nearly every sample came with metadata listing a de-identified subject ID, COVID-19 status, age in years and sex. Subjects who had been exposed to COVID-19, were actively infected with it, or had recovered from it provided the deeply sampled blood TCRbeta repertoires that made up the dataset. HLA class I and class II types, where available, came from metadata supplied by the sample provider rather than from assay-based typing. The prospective study material was composed of cDNA or gDNA derived from T cells, B-cell-depleted T cells, or PBMCs. Samples came from the ongoing ImmuneRACE study (first 160 participants) plus 1,254 subjects from 6 global collaborators. The repertoires were released in a freely available public database intended as a resource for research on the immune response to SARS-CoV-2.

CDR1 SGHVS and CDR2 FQNEAQ were looked up in the germline V gene. The CDR3 numbers 14 residues from cysteine through phenylalanine. This entry keeps only the CDR3 DNA: 42 bases, framed from base 1. Trimming takes 5 bases off V and 5 bases off J; junction bases not matched to a gene: 6. The immunoSEQ Assay, a bias-controlled multiplex PCR, was used to amplify TCRbeta CDR3 regions from genomic DNA. In the paper's pipeline: The number of nucleated cells in each sample was estimated by amplification of reference gene primers within the assay. Sequence reads were collapsed and filtered to measure the absolute abundance of every unique TCRbeta CDR3 rearrangement. Productive Simpson clonality was computed per sample as the square root of Simpson's diversity index over productive rearrangements. Held by TCRdb, this immuneACCESS table contains in-frame sequences only and omits some clones. Under half of the omission traces to an unresolved V gene where checked; the cause of the rest is unknown. That table gives V, J and clone size, and the DNA gave D and trimming. The sample table holds 150,000 to 200,000 clones, of which 82% were seen once. 6.9% of the sample belongs to the ten largest clones.

Whole blood was collected in K2EDTA tubes by collaborating institutions according to the institutions' own protocols. For TCRbeta analysis, collaborators shipped samples as frozen whole blood, isolated PBMCs, or DNA extracted from either of those sample types. General study outcomes and caveats: How much clinical and demographic metadata was included differed by source and by participant, and the metadata was provided uncurated.

As regards this clone: Its cognate antigen has yet to be identified. Base-call qualities are not available, and no considerably larger clone is one nucleotide away.

The clonotype comes from a human donor with acute or convalescent COVID-19. The donor label of this sample is uncertain. What was sequenced was peripheral blood. The V and J segments used are TRBV7-8 and TRBJ1-1; 9 bases in the junction line up with TRBD1. The bases are TGTGCCAGCAGCATTACAGGGGGCGTGACTGAAGCTTTCTTT. It codes for CASSITGGVTEAFF.